The clone carrying this TCR beta chain came up many times. Noted time point: newly diagnosed GD, antithyroid drugs for less than 3 months. There was RNA extracted from PBMCs, and the TCR library was made from it. The data are from a study of regulatory T cells in long-lasting Graves disease. This CDR3 is built from 18 residues. The germline V and J ends were trimmed by 1 base and 10 bases, with 26 bases remaining between them. Germline V gene lookup returns CDR1 SGHTA and CDR2 FQGTGA. CDR3-region Arm-PCR and iRepertoire HTBI primers produced the TCR beta libraries. A single record per CDR3 protein comes from TCRdb applying MiXCR to the multiplex PCR reads. This table holds some 400,000 distinct CDR3 sequences, about 15% found once. The same data also went into a second study, on T cells in Graves' hyperthyroidism and ophthalmopathy.

The source was peripheral blood mononuclear cells (PBMCs), collected at new diagnosis, from a patient treated with antithyroid drugs. The rearrangement links TRBV7-3 to TRBJ2-1; D remains unclear. This TCR came from a woman between 25 and 40 years old with Graves disease. Here the CDR3 reads CASSLRVGFDPSAREQFF. In DNA, the CDR3 is TGTGCCAGCAGCTTAAGGGTAGGGTTTGACCCCTCTGCTCGGGAGCAGTTCTTC. The complete variable domain, with remaining parts taken from reference TRBV7-3 and TRBJ2-1, reads GAGVSQTPSNKVTEKGKYVELRCDPISGHTALYWYRQSLGQGPEFLIYFQGTGAADDSGLPNDRFFAVRPEGSVSTLKIQRTERGDSAVYLCASSLRVGFDPSAREQFFGPGTRLTVL.